The T cell receptor beta chain described here comes from a study of blood T cell repertoires in COVID-19. Study-wide context: From the United States, Italy and Spain came samples of acute and convalescent COVID-19. T cells, B-cell-depleted T cells, or PBMCs supplied cDNA or gDNA.

This clone was picked up one time. In the original workflow: Amplification with reference gene primers provided the estimates of nucleated cell counts. The method was immunoSEQ multiplex PCR; TCRdb's version includes in-frame clones alone and lacks a portion of them. For V, J and clone size, that table is used; D and trimming come from the DNA. The sample lists 70,000 to 80,000 clones; roughly 80% were seen once. Sequenced sample: peripheral blood. This TCR was sampled from a human donor in a cohort sampled during active COVID-19.

The CDR3, as DNA: TGCGCCAGCAGCCCCTTAGCGGGGGGGATCTACAATGAGCAGTTCTTC. Protein: CASSPLAGGIYNEQFF. This chain uses TRBV4-1 with TRBJ2-1; 11 bases are a match to TRBD2. This CDR3 has 16 residues. V was clipped by 4 bases and J by 3 bases; unmatched bases: 5. In germline, CDR1 is MGHRA, CDR2 YSYEKL.